Listed here are 17 T cell receptor beta chains from one sample, sequenced in a study of CXCR3-negative and CXCR3-positive naive CD8 T cells. Antigen specificity for these receptors is unknown. Libraries were UMI-labeled 5' RACE TRB cDNA. Reanalyzing the 5' RACE reads, TCRdb keeps one entry per CDR3 protein, without DNA. This sample contains 7,000 or so distinct CDR3 sequences. Points from the study as a whole: In CXCR3-positive naive cells, the TRB CDR3s were more hydrophobic than in CXCR3-negative naive cells.

The sequencing sample was made of naive CXCR3+ CD8+ T cells from blood. Subset meaning: CD45RO-CCR7+CD27+CD95- naive CD8+ T cells expressing CXCR3 (TNR3+). These receptors were obtained from a human donor in good health. Some clones in this sample may be carry-over from other donors' samples.

The chain carries TRBV19 and TRBJ2-1; TCRdb selects TRBD1, and the lack of DNA leaves this call unchecked. The length of the CDR3 is 16 residues. Germline loops: CDR1 LNHDA, CDR2 SQIVND (reference sequence). The CDR3 is CASSLLGGGLRDEQFF.

This chain links TRBV28 with TRBJ2-7. The CDR3 contains 13 residues. Per germline, CDR1 MDHEN and CDR2 SYDVKM. Here the CDR3 reads CASSWASSNEQYF.

The chain combines TRBV5-1 with TRBJ1-1; without DNA, the TCRdb call of TRBD1 cannot be checked. Germline V gene data show CDR1 as SGHRS and CDR2 as YFSETQ. The CDR3 is made up of 12 amino acids. CDR3 residues: CASSKGRDEAFF.

V and J are TRBV15 and TRBJ2-1; TCRdb's assignment of TRBD2 cannot be checked, as there is no DNA. This CDR3 has 15 amino acids. The germline CDR1 and CDR2 sequences are LNHNV and YYDKDF (reference sequence). The CDR3 reads CATSMTSGTGNEQFF. The full variable domain, its missing parts supplied by reference TRBV15 and TRBJ2-1, is DAMVIQNPRYQVTQFGKPVTLSCSQTLNHNVMYWYQQKSSQAPKLLFHYYDKDFNNEADTPDNFQSRRPNTSFCFLDIRSPGLGDTAMYLCATSMTSGTGNEQFFGPGTRLTVL.

The rearrangement uses TRBV29-1 and TRBJ2-1; TCRdb picks TRBD2, but there is no DNA to check that call. CDR1 is SQVTM, CDR2 ANQGSEA, per germline. The CDR3 contains 13 residues. CDR3: CSVEAGWGDEQFF.

This clonotype ranks as medium-sized (0.01 to 0.1%) in terms of frequency. The gene calls are TRBV4-1 and TRBJ2-7. Germline V lookup: CDR1 MGHRA, CDR2 YSYEKL. This CDR3 spans 15 amino acids. The CDR3 reads CASSQEGRSSYEQYF.

The rearrangement links TRBV29-1 to TRBJ2-7; TCRdb indicates TRBD2, and absent DNA this call remains unverified. This CDR3 is 13 amino acids long. Germline CDR1 is SQVTM and CDR2 is ANQGSEA. CDR3 residues: CSASGTKVYEQYF.

The chain recombines TRBV10-3 with TRBJ1-1. The germline gives CDR1 ENHRY, CDR2 SYGVKD. This CDR3 has 16 amino acids. The CDR3 sequence: CAISEWGVRQNTEAFF.

The rearrangement links TRBV29-1 to TRBJ1-2; no DNA is available, so the TRBD1 call from TCRdb remains unchecked. The CDR3 is made up of 13 amino acids. Per germline, CDR1 SQVTM and CDR2 ANQGSEA. CDR3 region: CSARGTDNYGYTF.

The chain combines TRBV2 with TRBJ1-4. The CDR3 contains 14 residues. The V gene's germline CDR1 is SNHLY and CDR2 FYNNEI. The chain's CDR3 is CASSDSATNEKLFF.

The CDR3 sequence is CASSLELGMVSGELFF. This chain uses TRBV7-9 with TRBJ2-2. The germline gives CDR1 SEHNR, CDR2 FQNEAQ (reference sequence). The CDR3 runs 16 residues.

This clonotype counts as large by frequency. This rearrangement joins TRBV15 to TRBJ2-3; TCRdb names TRBD2, which stays unverified in the absence of DNA. The germline CDR1 and CDR2 sequences are LNHNV and YYDKDF (reference sequence). CDR3 length: 16 residues. This CDR3 reads CATSGRTSGSGDTQYF.

This chain links TRBV6-1 with TRBJ2-3; TCRdb returns TRBD1, unconfirmable since there is no DNA. Germline CDR1 is MNHNS and CDR2 is SASEGT. This CDR3 has 15 residues. This CDR3 reads CASNYRGRNTDTQYF.

The chain has TRBV10-3 and TRBJ1-2. Germline V gene data show CDR1 as ENHRY and CDR2 as SYGVKD. This CDR3 is 13 amino acids long. CDR3: CAITVQDSYGYTF.

The J gene is TRBJ2-1, the V gene TRBV28; checking the TCRdb D call of TRBD2 is not possible without DNA. This CDR3 is built from 15 residues. From germline, CDR1 is MDHEN and CDR2 SYDVKM. The CDR3 region is CASSLGGRASNEQFF.

The rearrangement links TRBV5-1 to TRBJ2-1; TCRdb's D call of TRBD2 is untestable without DNA. CDR1 is SGHRS and CDR2 is YFSETQ in the germline V gene. The CDR3 spans 16 residues. The CDR3 is CASSDQRESAYNEQFF.

The rearrangement joins TRBV11-2 to TRBJ2-5; the TCRdb call, TRBD2, lacks DNA for checking. This CDR3 is built from 14 residues. Germline CDR1 and CDR2: SGHAT and FQNNGV. The CDR3 here is CASSLGEGLETQYF. Full variable domain (outside the CDR3, taken from reference TRBV11-2 and TRBJ2-5): EAGVAQSPRYKIIEKRQSVAFWCNPISGHATLYWYQQILGQGPKLLIQFQNNGVVDDSQLPKDRFSAERLKGVDSTLKIQPAKLEDSAVYLCASSLGEGLETQYFGPGTRLLVL.